Presented here are 9 T cell receptor beta chains from one specimen sequenced in a study of Graves' ophthalmopathy and Graves' hyperthyroidism. The study amplified TCR beta CDR3 regions using RNA transcripts. RT-PCR was first run with HTBI primers, then multiplex PCR in a second round. Each CDR3 protein gets one entry after TCRdb re-called the multiplex PCR reads with MiXCR. The sample contains about 590,000 distinct CDR3 sequences, about 40% of which appear only once. The material sequenced was peripheral blood or thyroid tissue (not recorded which). Every receptor here comes from an adult man with Graves' hyperthyroidism.

With respect to this clonotype: With a much larger clone just one base away, this may be a read error. This chain joins TRBV2 and TRBJ1-2; D might be TRBD1 (5 bases). Germline V gene sequence: CDR1 SNHLY, CDR2 FYNNEI. CDR3 length: 16 residues. Trimming pared 6 bases from V and 7 bases from J, leaving 24 bases between. The CDR3 DNA reads TGTGCCAGCAGCGCGCCCCGGGCGGGGGGGGAAGTTGGCTACACCTTC. Translation gives CASSAPRAGGEVGYTF.

This clonotype appeared once. J is TRBJ2-7 and V is TRBV3-1, with a weak D call TRBD2 (6 bases). This CDR3 is built from 16 residues. V dropped 1 base and J dropped 0 bases, with 13 bases sitting between them. CDR1 and CDR2 from the germline V gene are LGHDT and YNNKEL (reference sequence). For the CDR3, the DNA is TGTGCCAGCAGCCAAGGCGGGGCAGGATTCTCCTACGAGCAGTACTTC. It codes for CASSQGGAGFSYEQYF.

This clonotype was observed many times. V gene TRBV6-2 or TRBV6-3 combines with J gene TRBJ2-7, with a possible D match to TRBD1 (6 bases). The V end lost 6 bases, the J end lost 5 bases, and 11 bases lay between the germline ends. The CDR3 contains 12 residues. CDR1 and CDR2 from the germline V gene are MNHEY and SVGEGT. The CDR3, as DNA: TGTGCCAGCAGAGACCAGGGGAACGAGCAGTACTTC. It yields the protein CASRDQGNEQYF.

Points on this clonotype: Given a much more abundant clone one base away, this may be a read error. The V gene is TRBV5-1, the J gene TRBJ1-6; D is unresolved. The germline V and J ends were trimmed by 0 bases and 7 bases, with 11 bases remaining between them. Per germline, CDR1 SGHRS and CDR2 YFSETQ. The CDR3 has 15 residues. This CDR3 reads CASSLEPADNSPLHF. In DNA, the CDR3 is TGCGCCAGCAGCTTGGAACCGGCAGACAATTCACCCCTCCACTTT.

The genes are TRBV5-1 and TRBJ1-2; D is uncertain. V lost 0 bases and J lost 3, with 12 bases in between. The CDR3 loop spans 15 amino acids. Germline CDR1 and CDR2: SGHRS and YFSETQ. In DNA form, the CDR3 reads TGCGCCAGCAGCTTGGGGGCAGGCTTTGACTATGGCTACACCTTC. Translating gives CASSLGAGFDYGYTF.

V usage is TRBV19 and J usage is TRBJ2-7; D unclear. V was trimmed by 4 bases and J by 3 bases, leaving 7 bases between them. The CDR3 sequence is 12 residues long. Germline V gives CDR1 LNHDA, CDR2 SQIVND (reference sequence). The DNA of the CDR3 is TGTGCCAGTAGTAGCCTAAACTACGAGCAGTACTTC. Its protein product is CASSSLNYEQYF.

The chain has TRBV30 and TRBJ2-7; D is possibly TRBD1 (5 bases). Per germline, CDR1 GTSNPN and CDR2 SVGIG (reference sequence). The length of the CDR3 is 13 residues. V was shortened by 0 bases and J by 4 bases, with 10 bases between the two germline ends. The CDR3 sequence is CAWSVGQGYEQYF. Here the CDR3 DNA reads TGTGCCTGGAGTGTGGGGCAGGGATACGAGCAGTACTTC.

As for this clonotype: A single base separates this from a much larger clone, so it may be a read error. V is TRBV10-3 and J is TRBJ1-3, with 8 bases matching TRBD1. Germline-derived CDR1 and CDR2 are ENHRY and SYGVKD. V lost 5 bases, J lost 2 bases, and 5 bases stayed unmatched. The CDR3 runs to 15 residues. The CDR3 reads CAISSTTGAGNTIYF. DNA for the CDR3: TGTGCCATCAGTTCGACGACAGGGGCTGGAAACACCATATATTTT.

The sample holds many counts of this clonotype. This chain uses TRBV5-1 with TRBJ1-3; D is perhaps TRBD1 (5 bases). Germline values: CDR1 SGHRS, CDR2 YFSETQ. V lost 4 bases and J lost 4, with 18 bases in between. The CDR3 is 16 residues long. CDR3 amino acids: CASSVTGTHSGNTIYF. In nucleotides, the CDR3 is TGCGCCAGCAGCGTAACCGGGACGCATTCGGGAAACACCATATATTTT.